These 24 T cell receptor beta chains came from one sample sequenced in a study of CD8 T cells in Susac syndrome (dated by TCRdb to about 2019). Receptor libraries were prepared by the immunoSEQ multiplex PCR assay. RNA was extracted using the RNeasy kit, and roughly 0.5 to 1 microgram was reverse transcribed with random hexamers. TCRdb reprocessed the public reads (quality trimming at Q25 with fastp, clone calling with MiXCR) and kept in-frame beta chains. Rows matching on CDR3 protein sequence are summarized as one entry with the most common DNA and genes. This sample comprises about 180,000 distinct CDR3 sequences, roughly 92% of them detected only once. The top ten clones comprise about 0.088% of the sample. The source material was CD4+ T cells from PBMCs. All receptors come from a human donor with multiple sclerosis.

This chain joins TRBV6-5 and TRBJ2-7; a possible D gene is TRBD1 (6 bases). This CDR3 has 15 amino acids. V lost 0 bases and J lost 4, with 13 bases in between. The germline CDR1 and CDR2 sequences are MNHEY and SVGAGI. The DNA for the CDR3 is TGTGCCAGCAGTTACTCAGGACAGAAGGGGTACGAGCAGTACTTC. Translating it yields CASSYSGQKGYEQYF.

CDR3 residues: CASSQVLTSGRARSYEQYF. DNA of the CDR3: TGCGCCAGCAGCCAAGTCCTAACTAGCGGGAGGGCGCGGTCCTACGAGCAGTACTTC. J is TRBJ2-7 and V is TRBV4-1; 13 positions match TRBD2. The germline gives CDR1 MGHRA, CDR2 YSYEKL. The CDR3 extends over 19 amino acids. Trimming cost V 1 base and J 1 base; bases outside gene matches: 10.

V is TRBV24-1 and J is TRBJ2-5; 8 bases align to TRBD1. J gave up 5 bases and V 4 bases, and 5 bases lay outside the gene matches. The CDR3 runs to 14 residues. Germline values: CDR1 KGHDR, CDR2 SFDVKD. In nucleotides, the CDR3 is TGTGCCACCAGTGACCCAGGGGGCTTGGAGACCCAGTACTTC. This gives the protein CATSDPGGLETQYF.

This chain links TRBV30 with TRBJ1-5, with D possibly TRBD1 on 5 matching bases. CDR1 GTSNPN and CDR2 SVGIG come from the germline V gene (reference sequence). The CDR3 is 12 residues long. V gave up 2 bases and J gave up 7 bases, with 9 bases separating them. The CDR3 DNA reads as TGTGCCTGGAGTCTCGGGGGGCAGCCCCAGCATTTT. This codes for CAWSLGGQPQHF.

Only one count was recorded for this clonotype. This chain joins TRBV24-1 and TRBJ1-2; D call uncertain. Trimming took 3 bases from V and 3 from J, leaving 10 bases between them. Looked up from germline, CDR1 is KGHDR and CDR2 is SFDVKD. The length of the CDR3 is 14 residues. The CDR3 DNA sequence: TGTGCCACCAGTGATCTTACTCGAGACTATGGCTACACCTTC. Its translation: CATSDLTRDYGYTF.

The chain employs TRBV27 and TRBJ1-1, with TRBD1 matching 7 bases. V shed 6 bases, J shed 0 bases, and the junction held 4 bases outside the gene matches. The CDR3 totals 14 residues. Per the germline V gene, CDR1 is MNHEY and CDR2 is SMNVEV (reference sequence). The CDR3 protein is CASRGGQLNTEAFF. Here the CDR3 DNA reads TGTGCCAGCAGGGGGGGACAGTTGAACACTGAAGCTTTCTTT.

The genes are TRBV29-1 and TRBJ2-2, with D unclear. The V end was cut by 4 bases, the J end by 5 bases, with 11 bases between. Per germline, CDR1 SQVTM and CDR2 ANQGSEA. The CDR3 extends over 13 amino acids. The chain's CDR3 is CSVANSRTGELFF. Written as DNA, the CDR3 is TGCAGCGTTGCGAACAGTAGGACCGGGGAGCTGTTTTTT.

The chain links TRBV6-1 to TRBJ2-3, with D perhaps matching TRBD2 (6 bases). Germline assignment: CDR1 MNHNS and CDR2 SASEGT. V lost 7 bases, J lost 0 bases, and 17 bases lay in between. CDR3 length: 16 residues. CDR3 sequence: CASKKTPGLSTDTQYF. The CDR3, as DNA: TGTGCCAGCAAAAAAACACCGGGACTTAGCACAGATACGCAGTATTTT.

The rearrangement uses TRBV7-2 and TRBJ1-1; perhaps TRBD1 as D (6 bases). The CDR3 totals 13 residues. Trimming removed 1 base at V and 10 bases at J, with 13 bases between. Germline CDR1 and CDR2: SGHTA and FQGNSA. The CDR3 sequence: CASSLEGGSRAFF. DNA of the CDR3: TGTGCCAGCAGCTTAGAGGGGGGAAGTCGAGCTTTCTTT.

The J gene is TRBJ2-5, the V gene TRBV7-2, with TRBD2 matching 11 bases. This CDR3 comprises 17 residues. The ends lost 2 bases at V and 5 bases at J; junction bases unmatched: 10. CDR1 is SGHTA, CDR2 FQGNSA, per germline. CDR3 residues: CASSLTLLAGVGETQYF. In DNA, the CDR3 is TGTGCCAGCAGCTTAACCCTACTAGCGGGGGTAGGGGAGACCCAGTACTTC.

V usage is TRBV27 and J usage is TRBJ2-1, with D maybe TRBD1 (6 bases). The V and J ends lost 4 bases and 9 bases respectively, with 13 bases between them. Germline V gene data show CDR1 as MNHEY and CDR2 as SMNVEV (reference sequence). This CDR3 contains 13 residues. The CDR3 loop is CASSSHRDGEQFF. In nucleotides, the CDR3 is TGTGCCAGCAGTTCCCACAGGGACGGTGAGCAGTTCTTC.

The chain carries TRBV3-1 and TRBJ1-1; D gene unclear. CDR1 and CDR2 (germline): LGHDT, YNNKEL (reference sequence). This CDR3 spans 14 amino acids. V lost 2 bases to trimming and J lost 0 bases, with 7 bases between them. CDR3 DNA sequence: TGTGCCAGCAGCCAACTGGGAGTGAACACTGAAGCTTTCTTT. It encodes CASSQLGVNTEAFF.

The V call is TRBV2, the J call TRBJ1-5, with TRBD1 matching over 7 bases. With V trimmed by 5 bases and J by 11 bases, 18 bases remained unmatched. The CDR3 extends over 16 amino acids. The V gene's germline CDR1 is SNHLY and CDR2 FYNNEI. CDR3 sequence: CASSQNTGARVLAQHF. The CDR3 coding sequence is TGTGCCAGCAGTCAAAACACAGGGGCCCGAGTTTTGGCCCAGCATTTT.

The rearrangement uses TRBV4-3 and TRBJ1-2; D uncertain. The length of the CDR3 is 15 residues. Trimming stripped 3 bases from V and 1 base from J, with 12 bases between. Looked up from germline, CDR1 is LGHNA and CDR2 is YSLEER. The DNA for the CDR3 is TGCGCCAGCAGCCAGGAGGACCGTGATAACTATGGCTACACCTTC. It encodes CASSQEDRDNYGYTF.

The CDR3 here is CASSIQGAANEKLFF. CDR3 nucleotide sequence: TGTGCCAGCAGCATTCAGGGGGCCGCTAATGAAAAACTGTTTTTT. The V gene is TRBV7-2, the J gene TRBJ1-4; 8 nucleotides align to TRBD1. This CDR3 spans 15 amino acids. Germline CDR1 reads SGHTA; CDR2 reads FQGNSA. After removal of 5 bases from V and 3 bases from J, the junction contained 5 bases not matched to a gene.

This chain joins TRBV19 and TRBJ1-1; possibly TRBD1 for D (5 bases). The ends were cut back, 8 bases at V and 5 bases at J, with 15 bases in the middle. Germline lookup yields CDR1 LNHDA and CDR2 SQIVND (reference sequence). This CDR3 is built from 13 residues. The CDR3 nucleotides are TGTGCCAGTCACTTGGAGGGGAGGACTGAAGCTTTCTTT. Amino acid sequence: CASHLEGRTEAFF.

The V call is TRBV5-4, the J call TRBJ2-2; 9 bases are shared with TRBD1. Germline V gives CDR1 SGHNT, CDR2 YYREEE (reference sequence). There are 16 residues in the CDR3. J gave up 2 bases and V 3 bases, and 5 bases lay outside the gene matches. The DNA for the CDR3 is TGTGCCAGCAGCTCACGACAGGGGGATAACACCGGGGAGCTGTTTTTT. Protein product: CASSSRQGDNTGELFF.

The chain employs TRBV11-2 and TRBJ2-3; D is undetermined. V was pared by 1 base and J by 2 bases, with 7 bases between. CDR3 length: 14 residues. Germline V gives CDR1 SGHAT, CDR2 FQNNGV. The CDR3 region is CASSLGITTDTQYF. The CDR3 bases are TGTGCCAGCAGCTTAGGCATAACCACAGATACGCAGTATTTT.

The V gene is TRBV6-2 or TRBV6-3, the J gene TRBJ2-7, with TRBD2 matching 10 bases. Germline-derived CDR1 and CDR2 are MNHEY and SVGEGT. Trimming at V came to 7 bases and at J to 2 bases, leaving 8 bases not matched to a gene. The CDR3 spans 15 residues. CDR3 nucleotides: TGTGCCAGCACCGACAGCGGGAGGGCCCCCTACGAGCAGTACTTC. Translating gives CASTDSGRAPYEQYF.

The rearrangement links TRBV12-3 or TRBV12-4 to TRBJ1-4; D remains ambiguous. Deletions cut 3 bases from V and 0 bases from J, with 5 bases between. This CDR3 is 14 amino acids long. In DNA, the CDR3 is TGTGCCAGCAGTTTTGATGCAACTAATGAAAAACTGTTTTTT. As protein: CASSFDATNEKLFF.

The CDR3 region has the DNA TGTGCCAGCAGGGGGACAGCTAATCATCAGCCCCAGCATTTT. This translates into CASRGTANHQPQHF. The chain has TRBV6-1 and TRBJ1-5; 7 bases match TRBD1. The CDR3 consists of 14 residues. The junction had 7 bases not matched to a gene; V was cut back by 6 bases and J by 5 bases. The germline V gene encodes CDR1 MNHNS and CDR2 SASEGT.

The CDR3 nucleotides are TGCAGTGCTAGAGTCTTGGGGACAGCCGGGTATAACTATGGCTACACCTTC. Translating it yields CSARVLGTAGYNYGYTF. The chain carries TRBV20-1 and TRBJ1-2; TRBD1 agrees at 7 bases. The CDR3 consists of 17 residues. The germline V gene encodes CDR1 DFQATT and CDR2 SNEGSKA (reference sequence). V shed 1 base, J shed 1 base, and the junction held 12 bases outside the gene matches.

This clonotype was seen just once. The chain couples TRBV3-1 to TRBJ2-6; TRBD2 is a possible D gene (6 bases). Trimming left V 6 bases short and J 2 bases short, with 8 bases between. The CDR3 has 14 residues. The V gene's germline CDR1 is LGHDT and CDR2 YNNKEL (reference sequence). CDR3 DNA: TGTGCCAGCAGGACGGGGGCTGGGGCCAACGTCCTGACTTTC. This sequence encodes CASRTGAGANVLTF.

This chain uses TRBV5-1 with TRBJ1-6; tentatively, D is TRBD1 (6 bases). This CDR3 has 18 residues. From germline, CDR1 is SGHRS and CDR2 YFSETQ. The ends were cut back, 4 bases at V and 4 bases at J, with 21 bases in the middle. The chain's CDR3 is CASSRATPPGEYNSPLHF. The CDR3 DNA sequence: TGCGCCAGCAGCCGCGCCACACCCCCAGGGGAGTATAATTCACCCCTCCACTTT. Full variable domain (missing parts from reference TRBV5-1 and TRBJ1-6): KAGVTQTPRYLIKTRGQQVTLSCSPISGHRSVSWYQQTPGQGLQFLFEYFSETQRNKGNFPGRFSGRQFSNSRSEMNVSTLELGDSALYLCASSRATPPGEYNSPLHFGNGTRLTVT.